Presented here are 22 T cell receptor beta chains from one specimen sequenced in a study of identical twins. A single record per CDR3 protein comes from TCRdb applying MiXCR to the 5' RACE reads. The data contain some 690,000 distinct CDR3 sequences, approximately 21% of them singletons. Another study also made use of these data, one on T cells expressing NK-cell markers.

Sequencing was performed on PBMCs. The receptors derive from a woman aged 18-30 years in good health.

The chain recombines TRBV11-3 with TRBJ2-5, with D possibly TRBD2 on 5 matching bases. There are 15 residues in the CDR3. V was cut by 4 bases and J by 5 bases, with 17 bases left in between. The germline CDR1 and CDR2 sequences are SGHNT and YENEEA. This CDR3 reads CASSSPGSLGETQYF. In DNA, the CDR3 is TGTGCCAGCAGCTCACCGGGATCCTTAGGGGAGACCCAGTACTTC.

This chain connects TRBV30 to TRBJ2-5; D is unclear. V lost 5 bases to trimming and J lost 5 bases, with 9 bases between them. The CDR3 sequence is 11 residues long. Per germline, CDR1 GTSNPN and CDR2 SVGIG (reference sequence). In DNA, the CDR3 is TGTGCCTGGGGAACCGTGGAGACCCAGTACTTC. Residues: CAWGTVETQYF.

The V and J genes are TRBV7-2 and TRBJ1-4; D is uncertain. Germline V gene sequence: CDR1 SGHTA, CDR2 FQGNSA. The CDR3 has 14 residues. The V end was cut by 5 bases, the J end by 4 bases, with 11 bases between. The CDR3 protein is CASSRGRINEKLFF. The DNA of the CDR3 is TGTGCCAGCAGCCGCGGACGGATTAATGAAAAACTGTTTTTT.

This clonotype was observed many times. The CDR3 sequence: CASSLSGGSYEQYF. CDR3 nucleotide sequence: TGTGCCAGCAGTTTATCGGGAGGCTCCTACGAGCAGTACTTC. The gene calls are TRBV12-3 or TRBV12-4 and TRBJ2-7; 7 bases are shared with TRBD2. This CDR3 comprises 14 residues. After removal of 2 bases from V and 0 bases from J, the junction contained 1 base not matched to a gene.

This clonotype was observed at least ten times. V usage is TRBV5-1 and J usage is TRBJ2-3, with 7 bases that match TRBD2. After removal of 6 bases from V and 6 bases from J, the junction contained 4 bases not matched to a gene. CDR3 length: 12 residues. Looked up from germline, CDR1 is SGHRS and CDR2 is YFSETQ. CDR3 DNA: TGCGCCAGCATCGGGCGGGGGGATACGCAGTATTTT. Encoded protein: CASIGRGDTQYF.

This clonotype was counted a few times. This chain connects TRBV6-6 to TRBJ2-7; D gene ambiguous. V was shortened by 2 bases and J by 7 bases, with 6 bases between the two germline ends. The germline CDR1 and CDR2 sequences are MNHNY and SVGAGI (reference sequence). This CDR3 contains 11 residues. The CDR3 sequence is CASSYREEQYF. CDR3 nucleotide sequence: TGTGCCAGCAGTTACCGCGAGGAGCAGTACTTC.

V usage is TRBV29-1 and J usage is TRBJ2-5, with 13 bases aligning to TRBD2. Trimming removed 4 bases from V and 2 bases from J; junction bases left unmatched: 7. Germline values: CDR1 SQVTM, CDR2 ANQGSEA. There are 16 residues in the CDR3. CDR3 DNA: TGCAGCGTTGCGGTGGGACTAGCGGGAACTCAAGAGACCCAGTACTTC. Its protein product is CSVAVGLAGTQETQYF.

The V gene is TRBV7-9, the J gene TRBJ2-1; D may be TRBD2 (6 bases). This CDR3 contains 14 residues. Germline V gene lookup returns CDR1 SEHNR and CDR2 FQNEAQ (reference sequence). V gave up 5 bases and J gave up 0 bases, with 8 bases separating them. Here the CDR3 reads CASSNSGSYNEQFF. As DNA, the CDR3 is TGTGCCAGCAGCAATAGCGGCTCCTACAATGAGCAGTTCTTC.

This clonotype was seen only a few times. This CDR3 is CASSRSRQLQPQPQHF. In DNA, the CDR3 is TGTGCCAGCAGTAGATCCCGACAGCTACAGCCTCAGCCCCAGCATTTT. This chain uses TRBV6-1 with TRBJ1-5; maybe TRBD1 (5 bases). Germline CDR1 MNHNS, CDR2 SASEGT. The CDR3 extends over 16 amino acids. V lost 5 bases and J 6 bases, leaving 20 bases between the germline ends.

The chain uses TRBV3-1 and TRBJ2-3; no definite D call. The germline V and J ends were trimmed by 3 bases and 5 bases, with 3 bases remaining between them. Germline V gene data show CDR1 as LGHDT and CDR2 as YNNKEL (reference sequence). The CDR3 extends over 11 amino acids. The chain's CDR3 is CASSQLDTQYF. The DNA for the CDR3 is TGTGCCAGCAGCCAGTTAGATACGCAGTATTTT.

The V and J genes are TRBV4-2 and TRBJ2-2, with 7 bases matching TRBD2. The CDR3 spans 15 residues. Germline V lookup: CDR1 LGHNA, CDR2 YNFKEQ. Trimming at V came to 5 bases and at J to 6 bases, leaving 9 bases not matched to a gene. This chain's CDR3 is CASSWGGTRSGELFF. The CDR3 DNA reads TGTGCCAGCAGCTGGGGGGGGACTCGCTCCGGGGAGCTGTTTTTT.

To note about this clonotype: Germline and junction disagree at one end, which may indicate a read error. The CDR3 DNA reads TGCAGTGCTAGCTCTCCGGGACACCAAATTTTT. This encodes CSASSPGHQIF. The chain uses TRBV20-1 and TRBJ1-1; tentatively, D is TRBD1 (6 bases). Germline V gene sequence: CDR1 DFQATT, CDR2 SNEGSKA (reference sequence). The CDR3 loop spans 11 amino acids.

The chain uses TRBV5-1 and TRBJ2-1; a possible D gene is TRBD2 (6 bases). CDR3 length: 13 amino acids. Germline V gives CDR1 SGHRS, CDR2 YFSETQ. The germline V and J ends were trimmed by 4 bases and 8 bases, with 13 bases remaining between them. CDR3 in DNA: TGCGCCAGCAGCCGACTAGATTGGGATGAGCAGTTCTTC. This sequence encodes CASSRLDWDEQFF. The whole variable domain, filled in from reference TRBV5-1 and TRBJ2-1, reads KAGVTQTPRYLIKTRGQQVTLSCSPISGHRSVSWYQQTPGQGLQFLFEYFSETQRNKGNFPGRFSGRQFSNSRSEMNVSTLELGDSALYLCASSRLDWDEQFFGPGTRLTVL.

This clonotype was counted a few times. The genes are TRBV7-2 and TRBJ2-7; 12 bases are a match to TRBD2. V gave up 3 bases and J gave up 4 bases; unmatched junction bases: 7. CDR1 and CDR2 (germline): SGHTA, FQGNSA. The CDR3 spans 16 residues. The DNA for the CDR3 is TGTGCCAGCAGCTTGGCCTGGACTAGCGGGGTTTACGAGCAGTACTTC. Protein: CASSLAWTSGVYEQYF.

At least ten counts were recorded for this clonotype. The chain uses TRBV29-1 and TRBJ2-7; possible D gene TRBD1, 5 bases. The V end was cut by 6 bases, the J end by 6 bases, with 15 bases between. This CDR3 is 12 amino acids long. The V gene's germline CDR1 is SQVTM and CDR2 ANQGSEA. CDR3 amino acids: CSVHRSPLEQYF. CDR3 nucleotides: TGCAGCGTCCACAGGTCCCCCCTCGAGCAGTACTTC.

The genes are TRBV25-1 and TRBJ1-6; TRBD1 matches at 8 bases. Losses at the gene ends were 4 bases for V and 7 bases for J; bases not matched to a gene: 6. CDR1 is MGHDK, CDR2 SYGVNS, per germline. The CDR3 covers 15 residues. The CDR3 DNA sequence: TGTGCCAGCAGTGGGATCGGACAGGGAAATTCACCCCTCCACTTT. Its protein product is CASSGIGQGNSPLHF.

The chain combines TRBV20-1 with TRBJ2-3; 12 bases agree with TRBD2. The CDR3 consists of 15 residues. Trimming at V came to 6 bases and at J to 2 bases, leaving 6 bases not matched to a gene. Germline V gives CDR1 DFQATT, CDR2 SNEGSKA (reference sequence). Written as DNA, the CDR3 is TGCAGTGCCTCGCGGACTAGCGGGAACACAGATACGCAGTATTTT. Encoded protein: CSASRTSGNTDTQYF.

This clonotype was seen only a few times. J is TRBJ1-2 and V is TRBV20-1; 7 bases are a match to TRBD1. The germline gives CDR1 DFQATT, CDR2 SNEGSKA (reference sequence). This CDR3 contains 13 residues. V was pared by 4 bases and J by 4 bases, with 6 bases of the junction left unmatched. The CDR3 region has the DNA TGCAGTGCTACCGACAGGGCCGGCTATGGCTACACCTTC. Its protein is CSATDRAGYGYTF.

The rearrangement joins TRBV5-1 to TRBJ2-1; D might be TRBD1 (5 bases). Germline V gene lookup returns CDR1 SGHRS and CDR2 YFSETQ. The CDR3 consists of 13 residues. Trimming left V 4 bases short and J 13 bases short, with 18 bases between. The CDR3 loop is CASSQGTLVGQFF. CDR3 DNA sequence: TGCGCCAGCAGCCAGGGAACTCTCGTGGGACAGTTCTTC.

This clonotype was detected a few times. CDR3 DNA sequence: TGTGCCAGCAGTTTGCCTGGACGGAGGGAGCAGTACTTC. As protein: CASSLPGRREQYF. The chain links TRBV27 to TRBJ2-7; perhaps TRBD2 as D (5 bases). The V gene's germline CDR1 is MNHEY and CDR2 SMNVEV (reference sequence). The CDR3 is 13 residues long. V dropped 3 bases and J dropped 7 bases, with 13 bases sitting between them.

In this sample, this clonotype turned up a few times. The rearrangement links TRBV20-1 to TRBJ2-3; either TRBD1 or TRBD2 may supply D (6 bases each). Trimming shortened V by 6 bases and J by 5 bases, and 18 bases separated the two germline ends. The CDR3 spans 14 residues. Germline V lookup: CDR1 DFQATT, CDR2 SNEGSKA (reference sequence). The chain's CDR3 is CSAPNGGAGDTQYF. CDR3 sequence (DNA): TGCAGTGCACCTAACGGGGGCGCAGGAGATACGCAGTATTTT.

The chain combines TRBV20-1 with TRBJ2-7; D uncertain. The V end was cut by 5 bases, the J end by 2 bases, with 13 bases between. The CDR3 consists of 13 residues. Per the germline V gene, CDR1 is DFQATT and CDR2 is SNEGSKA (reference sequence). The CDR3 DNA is TGCAGTGCTGAGCACAGCGATACCTACGAGCAGTACTTC. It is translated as CSAEHSDTYEQYF.